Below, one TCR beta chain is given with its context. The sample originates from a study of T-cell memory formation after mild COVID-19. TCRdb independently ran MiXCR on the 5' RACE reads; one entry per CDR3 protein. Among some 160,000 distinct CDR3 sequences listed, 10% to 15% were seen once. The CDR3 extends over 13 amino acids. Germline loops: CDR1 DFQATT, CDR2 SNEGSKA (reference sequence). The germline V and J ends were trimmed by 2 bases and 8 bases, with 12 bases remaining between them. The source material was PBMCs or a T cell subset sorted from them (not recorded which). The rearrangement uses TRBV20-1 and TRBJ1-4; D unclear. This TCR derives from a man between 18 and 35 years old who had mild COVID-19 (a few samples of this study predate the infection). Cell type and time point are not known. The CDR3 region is CSARSGLGEKLFF. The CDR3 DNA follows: TGCAGTGCTAGATCGGGCCTGGGGGAAAAACTGTTTTTT.